The rows below give T cell receptor beta chains drawn from one sample of a study of cytomegalovirus exposure and HLA in healthy donors. Profiling relied on immunoSEQ multiplex PCR, and the TCRdb table lists in-frame clones only, not all of them. The table shows tens of thousands of clones, with roughly 84% occurring only once. The sequencing input was PBMCs. These receptors all come from a woman under 30 in good health and CMV-seropositive. CDR3s include the opening cysteine and the closing phenylalanine or tryptophan. The D gene is left open where the match is weak. For some rows the clone size is stated as once, few or many, or as a class when expanded; others skip it.

TRBJ2-7 once TRBV6-6 - TGTGCCAGCAGTTATAACAGGGCCCACGAGCAGTACTTC CASSYNRAHEQYF
TRBJ2-5 - TRBV9 - TGTGCCAGCAGCTTTGGGACATCCCAGGGAGAGACCCAGTACTTC CASSFGTSQGETQYF
TRBJ2-7 - TRBV28 TRBD1 TGTGCCAGCAGAACTACGGGACAGGGGGCCTACGAGCAGTACTTC CASRTTGQGAYEQYF
TRBJ2-7 few TRBV7-9 - TGTGCCAGCAGCTTAGCTGCCCAGTCCGAGCAGTACTTC CASSLAAQSEQYF
TRBJ1-6 - TRBV19 - TGTGCCAGTAGTACGGGCGGGCCAAGCTCCTATAATTCACCCCTCCACTTT CASSTGGPSSYNSPLHF
TRBJ1-5 - TRBV28 - TGTGCCAGCAGTTTGCGCGATAGCAATCAGCCCCAGCATTTT CASSLRDSNQPQHF
TRBJ2-5 - TRBV5-1 - TGCGCCAGCAGCTTTGGAGCTTCAGAGACCCAGTACTTC CASSFGASETQYF
TRBJ2-1 once TRBV18 - TGTGCCAGCTCCCTCTCCCAGGTCTACAATGAGCAGTTCTTC CASSLSQVYNEQFF
TRBJ1-1 - TRBV6-5 - TGTGCCAGCAGTTACTCACAGGGTGGGACTGAAGCTTTCTTT CASSYSQGGTEAFF
TRBJ2-3 - TRBV10-3 TRBD2 TGTGCCACAGGGTCACTAGCGGCAGATACGCAGTATTTT CATGSLAADTQYF
TRBJ1-6 - TRBV19 TRBD1 TGTGCCAGTAGTAACCGGGACAGGGACCTCCACTTT CASSNRDRDLHF
TRBJ1-1 few TRBV27 TRBD1 TGTGCCAGCACGAACAGGGGCATACGGGGCGCTGAAGCTTTCTTT CASTNRGIRGAEAFF
TRBJ2-2 - TRBV2 TRBD2 TGTGCCAGCAGTGAACTAGCGGGGATTTTCGGGGAGCTGTTTTTT CASSELAGIFGELFF
TRBJ2-7 many TRBV19 - TGTGCCAGTGGCGGGGGCGGCTACGAGCAGTACTTC CASGGGGYEQYF
TRBJ2-2 - TRBV11-2 TRBD1 TGTGCCAGCAGCTTAGAGTCAGGGGGCGTGGGAACCGGGGAGCTGTTTTTT CASSLESGGVGTGELFF